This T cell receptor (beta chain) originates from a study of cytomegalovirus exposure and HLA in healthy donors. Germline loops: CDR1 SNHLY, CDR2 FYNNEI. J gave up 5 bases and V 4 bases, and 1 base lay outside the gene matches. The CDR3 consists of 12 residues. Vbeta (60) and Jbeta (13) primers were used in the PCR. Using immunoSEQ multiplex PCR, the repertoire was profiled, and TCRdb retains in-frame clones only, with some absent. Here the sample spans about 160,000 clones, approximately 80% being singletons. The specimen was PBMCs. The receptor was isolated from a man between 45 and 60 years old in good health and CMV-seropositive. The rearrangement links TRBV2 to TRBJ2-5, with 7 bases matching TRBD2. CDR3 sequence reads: CASSAGGETQYF. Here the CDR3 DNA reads TGTGCCAGCAGTGCCGGGGGGGAGACCCAGTACTTC. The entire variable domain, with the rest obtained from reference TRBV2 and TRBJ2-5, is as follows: EPEVTQTPSHQVTQMGQEVILRCVPISNHLYFYWYRQILGQKVEFLVSFYNNEISEKSEIFDDQFSVERPDGSNFTLKIRSTKLEDSAMYFCASSAGGETQYFGPGTRLLVL.